This T cell receptor beta chain was observed in a study of blood T cell repertoires in COVID-19. In the study overall: Sites across the United States, Italy and Spain contributed samples from acute and convalescent COVID-19. The analysed material was cDNA or gDNA that came from T cells, B-cell-depleted T cells, or PBMCs.

This clone was recorded a few times. Study processing details: Estimation of nucleated cell counts relied on the amplification of reference gene primers. Using immunoSEQ multiplex PCR, the repertoire was profiled, and TCRdb retains in-frame clones only, with some absent. V and J calls plus clone size are reproduced from that table; the DNA served to infer D and trimming. The data contain about 140,000 clones, approximately 87% of them singletons. CDR1 is SQVTM and CDR2 is ANQGSEA in the germline V gene. This CDR3 has 13 residues. V was pared by 7 bases and J by 2 bases, with 12 bases between. The sequence was obtained from a human donor in a cohort sampled during active COVID-19. The sequenced material came from peripheral blood. This sequence joins TRBV29-1 and TRBJ2-1, with D perhaps TRBD2 (6 bases). As DNA, the CDR3 is TGCAGCGGGAGGGCGTCAACCTACAATGAGCAGTTCTTC. Translated, it gives CSGRASTYNEQFF.